These 8 T cell receptor beta chains came from one sample sequenced in a study of tumor-infiltrating lymphocytes in primary liver carcinoma. RNA was extracted from whole blood without cell sorting, alongside germline DNA. Synthesis of TCR beta cDNA was carried out from 450 to 500 ng total RNA with a constant-region primer. The TCR beta library was amplified through three nested multiplex PCR rounds in a modified ARM-PCR procedure. Two initial PCR rounds of about 11 cycles each paired TRBV1-TRBV30 forward primers with a C-beta reverse primer. Via MiXCR, TCRdb re-called the multiplex PCR reads, giving one row per CDR3 protein. The sample records 300,000 to 350,000 distinct CDR3 sequences, 65% being singletons. Sample: peripheral blood. All receptors derive from a man aged 40-55 years with primary liver carcinoma and hepatitis B virus infection.

With respect to this clonotype: This may be a read error, as it is one base from a much larger clone. The rearrangement joins TRBV10-3 to TRBJ2-7; 7 bases are a match to TRBD1. CDR1 is ENHRY, CDR2 SYGVKD, per germline. This CDR3 spans 14 amino acids. The CDR3, as DNA: TGTGACATCAGCATACCGGGACAGACCTACGAGCAGTACTTC. Its protein is CDISIPGQTYEQYF.

V gene TRBV20-1 combines with J gene TRBJ1-1; 8 nucleotides match TRBD1. The V gene's germline CDR1 is DFQATT and CDR2 SNEGSKA (reference sequence). V was clipped by 5 bases and J by 2 bases; unmatched bases: 7. The CDR3 spans 14 residues. Here the CDR3 DNA reads TGCAGTGCTTTTGATCAGGGGGCAAACACTGAAGCTTTCTTT. Encoded protein: CSAFDQGANTEAFF.

Notes on this clonotype: The junction departs from the called germline gene at one end, perhaps through a read error. V is TRBV11-2 and J is TRBJ1-2, with D maybe TRBD1 (5 bases). Germline assignment: CDR1 SGHAT and CDR2 FQNNGV. The CDR3 has 15 amino acids. The CDR3 reads CDSSLLRQLNYDYTF. CDR3 DNA sequence: TGTGACAGCAGCTTACTAAGACAGCTAAACTATGACTACACCTTC.

In regard to this clonotype: At one end the junction does not follow the germline gene, possibly because of a read error. The chain couples TRBV14 to TRBJ2-5; TRBD2 agrees at 7 bases. There are 12 residues in the CDR3. The V gene's germline CDR1 is SGHDN and CDR2 FVKESK. CDR3 sequence: CASSQDREAHYF. DNA for the CDR3: TGTGCCAGCAGCCAAGATCGGGAGGCCCATTACTTC.

In the case of this clonotype: The junction differs from germline at one of its ends, possibly a read error. The V gene is TRBV11-2, the J gene TRBJ1-1; no firm D call. This CDR3 comprises 16 residues. Germline V gene data show CDR1 as SGHAT and CDR2 as FQNNGV. CDR3 in DNA: TGTTCCAGCAGCTTAGTTGTGCTCTGGGTGAACACTGAAGCTTTCTTT. It yields the protein CSSSLVVLWVNTEAFF.

Comment on this clonotype: One end of the junction is discordant with germline, which a read error may explain. The chain employs TRBV12-3 or TRBV12-4 and TRBJ2-2, with 10 bases matching TRBD2. This CDR3 contains 13 residues. In DNA, the CDR3 is TGTGGGTTCGGGACTAGCGTCACCGGTGAGCTGTTTTTT. Translated: CGFGTSVTGELFF.

In the case of this clonotype: A read error may account for a junction end that differs from germline. This chain connects TRBV11-2 to TRBJ2-2, with unresolved D. Germline V gives CDR1 SGHAT, CDR2 FQNNGV. The CDR3 contains 13 residues. CDR3 sequence reads: CACSLQNTRELFF. For the CDR3, the DNA is TGTGCCTGCAGCTTACAGAACACCCGGGAGCTGTTTTTT.

The rearrangement links TRBV12-3 or TRBV12-4 to TRBJ2-7, with D perhaps matching TRBD2 (5 bases). V was trimmed by 5 bases and J by 3 bases, leaving 17 bases between them. This CDR3 has 15 amino acids. The CDR3 DNA follows: TGTGCCAGCAGTATAGGGAGCAGGTCATACTACGAGCAGTACTTC. Protein: CASSIGSRSYYEQYF.